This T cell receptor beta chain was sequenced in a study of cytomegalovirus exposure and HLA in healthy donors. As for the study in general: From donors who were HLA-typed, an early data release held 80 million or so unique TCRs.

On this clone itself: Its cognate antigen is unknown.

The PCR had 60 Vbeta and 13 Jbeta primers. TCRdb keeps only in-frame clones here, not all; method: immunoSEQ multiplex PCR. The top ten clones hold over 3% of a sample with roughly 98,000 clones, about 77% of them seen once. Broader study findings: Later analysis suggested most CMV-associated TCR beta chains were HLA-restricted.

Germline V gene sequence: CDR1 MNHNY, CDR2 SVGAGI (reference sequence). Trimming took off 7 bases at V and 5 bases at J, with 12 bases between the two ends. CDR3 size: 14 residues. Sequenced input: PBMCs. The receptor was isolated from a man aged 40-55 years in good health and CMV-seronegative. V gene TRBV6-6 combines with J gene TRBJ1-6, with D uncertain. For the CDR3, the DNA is TGTGCCAGCAAAAAAGGAGGAGATAATTCACCCCTCCACTTT. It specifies CASKKGGDNSPLHF.